Shown below are 28 T cell receptor beta chains from a single sample sequenced in a study of shared clonotypes between healthy human individuals (dated by TCRdb to about 2020). The method was the immunoSEQ multiplex PCR assay. Not all clones reach the TCRdb copy of this immuneACCESS table, which keeps in-frame sequences only. Checked studies attribute under half of the gap to unresolved V genes and leave the rest unexplained. This sample is represented by about 96,000 clones; 60% to 70% of them were singletons. The ten top clones hold roughly 50% of the sample. Sequenced sample: memory CD8+ T cells sorted from blood. Reading the label with the study, this specimen's cell subset or site is: CD45RO+ cells pooled with CCR7-negative TemRA cells. These receptors came from a man aged 25-45 years in good health.

J is TRBJ2-1 and V is TRBV18, with D perhaps matching TRBD2 (6 bases). The germline V gene has CDR1 KGHSH and CDR2 LQKENI. The CDR3 is 17 residues long. V dropped 1 base and J dropped 2 bases, with 15 bases sitting between them. CDR3 coding DNA: TGTGCCAGCTCACCACTCGGTTTTGCGGGACCCTACAATGAGCAGTTCTTC. Translating gives CASSPLGFAGPYNEQFF.

This clone was recorded only once. The chain has TRBV14 and TRBJ1-5, with a tentative D call TRBD1 (6 bases). The CDR3 spans 17 residues. V was cut by 4 bases and J by 2 bases, with 18 bases left in between. The germline V gene has CDR1 SGHDN and CDR2 FVKESK. CDR3 in amino acids: CASSPRTGRVGNQPQHF. The CDR3 DNA follows: TGTGCCAGCAGCCCGAGAACAGGGAGGGTAGGCAATCAGCCCCAGCATTTT.

V and J are TRBV25-1 and TRBJ1-4, with 7 bases lining up with TRBD1. This CDR3 region has 15 residues. Per germline, CDR1 MGHDK and CDR2 SYGVNS. V was pared by 7 bases and J by 8 bases, with 13 bases of the junction left unmatched. The DNA for the CDR3 is TGTGCCAGCACCCCCTCACAGGGGCAGAACGAAAAACTGTTTTTT. Protein product: CASTPSQGQNEKLFF.

The chain joins TRBV6-1 to TRBJ2-7; 9 positions match TRBD1. The germline gives CDR1 MNHNS, CDR2 SASEGT. With 4 bases clipped from V and 4 bases from J, the junction kept 8 bases outside the gene matches. The CDR3 consists of 15 residues. This CDR3 is CASSGGRTGVYEQYF. In DNA, the CDR3 is TGTGCCAGCAGTGGAGGAAGGACAGGGGTTTACGAGCAGTACTTC.

The chain employs TRBV27 and TRBJ1-2; 7 nucleotides align to TRBD1. Per the germline V gene, CDR1 is MNHEY and CDR2 is SMNVEV (reference sequence). V was pared by 8 bases and J by 4 bases, with 13 bases of the junction left unmatched. The CDR3 has 15 residues. The CDR3 region is CASCPRTGFIYGYTF. The CDR3 region has the DNA TGTGCCAGCTGCCCGAGGACAGGTTTTATCTATGGCTACACCTTC.

The V and J genes are TRBV29-1 and TRBJ2-2; 8 bases match TRBD1. Trimming removed 6 bases from V and 0 bases from J; junction bases left unmatched: 6. The germline V gene has CDR1 SQVTM and CDR2 ANQGSEA. The CDR3 extends over 15 amino acids. CDR3 DNA: TGCAGCGTCAACGAACAGGGGGCGAACACCGGGGAGCTGTTTTTT. Translating it yields CSVNEQGANTGELFF.

The chain employs TRBV4-3 and TRBJ2-6; tentative D call: TRBD1 (6 bases). The length of the CDR3 is 15 residues. The germline V gene has CDR1 LGHNA and CDR2 YSLEER. The V end was cut by 6 bases, the J end by 0 bases, with 9 bases between. The CDR3 loop is CASSRQDSGANVLTF. DNA of the CDR3: TGCGCCAGCAGTCGACAGGACTCTGGGGCCAACGTCCTGACTTTC.

The chain joins TRBV7-2 to TRBJ2-7; TRBD2 aligns across 12 bases. Germline values: CDR1 SGHTA, CDR2 FQGNSA. This CDR3 is 15 amino acids long. After removal of 5 bases from V and 6 bases from J, the junction contained 8 bases not matched to a gene. CDR3 DNA sequence: TGTGCCAGCAGCCCCCGACTAGCGGGAGTAATCGAGCAGTACTTC. Its protein product is CASSPRLAGVIEQYF.

This clone was observed a handful of times. J is TRBJ1-5 and V is TRBV27; no definite D call. Germline CDR1 and CDR2: MNHEY and SMNVEV (reference sequence). There are 15 residues in the CDR3. The germline V and J ends were trimmed by 3 bases and 3 bases, with 12 bases remaining between them. The CDR3 nucleotides read TGTGCCAGCAGTTTTTCCCGGAGTTACAATCAGCCCCAGCATTTT. Encoded protein: CASSFSRSYNQPQHF.

This clone was recorded once. The chain recombines TRBV6-4 with TRBJ2-3; D gene ambiguous. This CDR3 is 13 amino acids long. Trimming took off 0 bases at V and 6 bases at J, with 7 bases between the two ends. Per germline, CDR1 MRHNA and CDR2 SNTAGT. The CDR3 loop is CASSDSTLDTQYF. The CDR3, as DNA: TGTGCCAGCAGTGACTCGACTTTGGATACGCAGTATTTT.

This clone appeared a few times. The J gene is TRBJ2-5, the V gene TRBV4-1; 7 nucleotides line up with TRBD1. J gave up 2 bases and V 3 bases, and 6 bases lay outside the gene matches. The CDR3 has 15 amino acids. The V gene's germline CDR1 is MGHRA and CDR2 YSYEKL. The CDR3 nucleotides are TGCGCCAGCAGCCACAAACAGGGGCTTCAAGAGACCCAGTACTTC. This encodes CASSHKQGLQETQYF.

Ten or more counts support this clone. The chain recombines TRBV7-9 with TRBJ2-1; D remains ambiguous. Trimming cost V 6 bases and J 1 base, with 13 bases left between them. The length of the CDR3 is 15 residues. Looked up from germline, CDR1 is SEHNR and CDR2 is FQNEAQ (reference sequence). The CDR3 DNA sequence: TGTGCCAGCAGTTTTGACATACCGTCCTACAATGAGCAGTTCTTC. This translates into CASSFDIPSYNEQFF.

V and J are TRBV2 and TRBJ1-4; TRBD1 matches 8 bases. The CDR3 totals 15 residues. Per the germline V gene, CDR1 is SNHLY and CDR2 is FYNNEI. Germline trimming cut 1 base from V and 4 bases from J; bases unmatched to any gene: 2. The CDR3 sequence: CASSEDRGINEKLFF. The CDR3 DNA is TGTGCCAGCAGTGAAGACAGGGGGATTAATGAAAAACTGTTTTTT.

CDR3: CASSPVGTNSNEQFF. CDR3 DNA sequence: TGTGCCAGCAGCCCAGTCGGGACAAATTCCAATGAGCAGTTCTTC. The chain employs TRBV7-3 and TRBJ2-1; weak D call: TRBD1 (6 bases). Trimming removed 5 bases from V and 6 bases from J, with 17 bases in between. The germline gives CDR1 SGHTA, CDR2 FQGTGA. The CDR3 contains 15 residues.

J is TRBJ2-3 and V is TRBV5-1, with TRBD1 identical over 7 bases. V was pared by 2 bases and J by 0 bases, with 3 bases of the junction left unmatched. The CDR3 consists of 15 residues. The germline CDR1 and CDR2 sequences are SGHRS and YFSETQ. CDR3 loop: CASSFPGQSTDTQYF. DNA of the CDR3: TGCGCCAGCAGCTTCCCGGGACAGAGCACAGATACGCAGTATTTT.

CDR3 coding DNA: TGTGCCAGCAGTCCCCTGGACACGTCGGAGAGCAATCAGCCCCAGCATTTT. As protein: CASSPLDTSESNQPQHF. The chain links TRBV28 to TRBJ1-5, with D possibly matching TRBD1 (5 bases). This CDR3 spans 17 amino acids. Germline lookup yields CDR1 MDHEN and CDR2 SYDVKM. Trimming left V 5 bases short and J 1 base short, with 18 bases between.

This sequence joins TRBV4-2 and TRBJ2-3, with unresolved D. The V end was cut by 5 bases, the J end by 2 bases, with 11 bases between. Per germline, CDR1 LGHNA and CDR2 YNFKEQ. The CDR3 spans 14 residues. The chain's CDR3 is CASSLIEATDTQYF. DNA for the CDR3: TGTGCCAGCAGCTTGATCGAGGCCACAGATACGCAGTATTTT.

The rearrangement links TRBV19 to TRBJ1-1; perhaps TRBD1 as D (6 bases). CDR1 and CDR2 from the germline V gene are LNHDA and SQIVND (reference sequence). Trimming removed 5 bases from V and 1 base from J, with 11 bases in between. This CDR3 is built from 14 residues. The DNA of the CDR3 is TGTGCCAGTAGTCTGCACAGGGAGAACACTGAAGCTTTCTTT. This sequence encodes CASSLHRENTEAFF.

The rearrangement links TRBV5-5 to TRBJ2-3; possibly TRBD1 for D (7 bases). V lost 3 bases and J 5 bases, leaving 16 bases between the germline ends. The V gene's germline CDR1 is SGHKS and CDR2 YYEKEE (reference sequence). The CDR3 runs to 15 residues. The CDR3 sequence is CASSSPQGEVDTQYF. CDR3 nucleotide sequence: TGTGCCAGCAGCTCGCCCCAGGGGGAGGTAGATACGCAGTATTTT.

The chain has TRBV28 and TRBJ2-7, with TRBD2 identical over 7 bases. The CDR3 is 14 residues long. The V segment lost 6 bases and the J segment 0 bases; nucleotides outside the gene matches: 5. From germline, CDR1 is MDHEN and CDR2 SYDVKM. The CDR3 DNA follows: TGTGCCAGCAGCCCAAGCGGGAACTCCTACGAGCAGTACTTC. It encodes CASSPSGNSYEQYF.

V and J are TRBV12-5 and TRBJ1-5; no clear D. The CDR3 has 11 residues. The germline gives CDR1 LGHNT, CDR2 FRNRAP. V shed 6 bases and J shed 4 bases, with 4 bases lying between them. Here the CDR3 DNA reads TGTGCTAGTGGCCGGAATCAGCCCCAGCATTTT. It translates to CASGRNQPQHF.

This clone has only a few counts. The chain is built from TRBV7-8 and TRBJ2-7, with 9 bases matching TRBD2. This CDR3 is 15 amino acids long. Germline values: CDR1 SGHVS, CDR2 FQNEAQ. V trimming: 0 bases; J trimming: 3 bases; junction bases outside the gene matches: 3. The CDR3 sequence: CASSLASGSLYEQYF. The CDR3 region has the DNA TGTGCCAGCAGCTTAGCTAGCGGGAGTCTCTACGAGCAGTACTTC. Using reference TRBV7-8 and TRBJ2-7 for the parts outside the CDR3, the full variable domain is GAGVSQSPRYKVAKRGQDVALRCDPISGHVSLFWYQQALGQGPEFLTYFQNEAQLDKSGLPSDRFFAERPEGSVSTLKIQRTQQEDSAVYLCASSLASGSLYEQYFGPGTRLTVT.

This chain connects TRBV2 to TRBJ2-7; D is possibly TRBD2 (5 bases). With 1 base removed from V and 0 bases from J, the gap between germline ends came to 13 bases. Germline loops: CDR1 SNHLY, CDR2 FYNNEI. The CDR3 sequence is 16 residues long. Here the CDR3 DNA reads TGTGCCAGCAGTGAAGTGGAGGTCAACCACTCCTACGAGCAGTACTTC. Protein sequence: CASSEVEVNHSYEQYF.

The V call is TRBV6-5, the J call TRBJ2-1; no reliable D call. The V end was cut by 6 bases, the J end by 4 bases, with 10 bases between. CDR1 is MNHEY, CDR2 SVGAGI, per germline. The CDR3 is 13 amino acids. Here the CDR3 reads CASSDKGYNEQFF. As DNA, the CDR3 is TGTGCCAGCAGCGACAAAGGGTACAATGAGCAGTTCTTC.

This clone showed up just once. The J gene is TRBJ2-1, the V gene TRBV5-8; the match to TRBD2 covers 10 bases. The junction had 7 bases not matched to a gene; V was cut back by 4 bases and J by 3 bases. The CDR3 totals 16 residues. Germline V gives CDR1 SGHTS, CDR2 YDEGEE. The CDR3 is CASSRWTSGLYNEQFF. DNA for the CDR3: TGTGCCAGCAGCCGATGGACTAGCGGACTCTACAATGAGCAGTTCTTC.

The V call is TRBV12-2, the J call TRBJ2-1; the table's D call of TRBD2 was not tested on the DNA. TRBV12-2 is a recognized pseudogene. The CDR3 totals 12 residues. DNA of the CDR3: TGTGCGACAGGGCTAGCGGGTACTGAGCAGTTCTTC. This sequence encodes CATGLAGTEQFF.

V usage is TRBV5-4 and J usage is TRBJ1-1; D ambiguous. Germline V lookup: CDR1 SGHNT, CDR2 YYREEE (reference sequence). CDR3 size: 12 residues. V lost 5 bases and J lost 1, with 6 bases in between. This CDR3 reads CASRGKNTEAFF. The CDR3 nucleotides read TGTGCCAGCAGGGGGAAGAACACTGAAGCTTTCTTT.

The sample holds one count of this clone. The chain uses TRBV27 and TRBJ2-7, with no clear D. CDR3 length: 15 amino acids. Trimming removed 5 bases from V and 2 bases from J, with 16 bases in between. Germline V CDR1 and CDR2: MNHEY, SMNVEV (reference sequence). Here the CDR3 reads CASSIAASGAYEQYF. The DNA for the CDR3 is TGTGCCAGCAGTATAGCCGCGTCGGGTGCCTACGAGCAGTACTTC.